The 26 T cell receptor beta chains presented below share a single source sample, sequenced in a study of OX40 agonist ivuxolimab in advanced cancers. Some clones are missing from TCRdb's copy, which holds only in-frame ones; the method was immunoSEQ multiplex PCR. The data show about 60,000 clones, around 89% seen once. Sequenced material: CD4+ or CD8+ T cells sorted from blood, taken in a trial of the OX40 agonist ivuxolimab. Every receptor here comes from an adult with an advanced solid tumor such as melanoma, head and neck, liver or kidney cancer.

This clone was recorded only once. The rearrangement links TRBV5-4 to TRBJ2-7; the D gene could be TRBD1 or TRBD2 (6 bases each). Trimming took 2 bases from V and 3 from J, leaving 12 bases between them. CDR1 and CDR2 from the germline V gene are SGHNT and YYREEE (reference sequence). This CDR3 is 14 amino acids long. In DNA form, the CDR3 reads TGTGCCAGCAGCTTAAAGGAGGGGGGCTACGAGCAGTACTTC. Translating it yields CASSLKEGGYEQYF.

This chain joins TRBV5-1 and TRBJ2-2; D is unclear. The V gene's germline CDR1 is SGHRS and CDR2 YFSETQ. The CDR3 runs to 13 residues. V shed 4 bases and J shed 9 bases, with 13 bases lying between them. Here the CDR3 reads CASSPASVRELFF. The CDR3, as DNA: TGCGCCAGCAGCCCAGCCTCCGTCCGGGAGCTGTTTTTT.

This chain joins TRBV5-8 and TRBJ1-5; D remains unclear. CDR1 SGHTS and CDR2 YDEGEE come from the germline V gene. CDR3 length: 18 residues. V was cut by 4 bases and J by 2 bases, with 22 bases left in between. DNA of the CDR3: TGTGCCAGCAGCGTTGCCAATACGGGAGGTAGTGGCAATCAGCCCCAGCATTTT. Its protein product is CASSVANTGGSGNQPQHF.

The V and J genes are TRBV15 and TRBJ2-2; D is undetermined. Per the germline V gene, CDR1 is LNHNV and CDR2 is YYDKDF (reference sequence). Deletions cut 1 base from V and 5 bases from J, with 8 bases between. The CDR3 sequence is 14 residues long. The DNA of the CDR3 is TGTGCCACCAGCAGAGGTTCGGCAACCGGGGAGCTGTTTTTT. Its protein is CATSRGSATGELFF.

V and J are TRBV7-2 and TRBJ1-5; weak D call: TRBD1 (5 bases). The CDR3 contains 17 residues. V was trimmed by 5 bases and J by 2 bases, leaving 19 bases between them. CDR1 SGHTA and CDR2 FQGNSA come from the germline V gene. CDR3: CASSAIWGTLGNQPQHF. CDR3 nucleotides: TGTGCCAGCAGCGCGATTTGGGGGACTTTGGGCAATCAGCCCCAGCATTTT.

J is TRBJ2-2 and V is TRBV10-2, with 7 bases identical to TRBD1. Germline V gene lookup returns CDR1 WSHSY and CDR2 SAAADI. CDR3 length equals 18 residues. V shed 10 bases and J 0 bases; nucleotides not matched to a gene: 17. This chain's CDR3 is CATAYRGVQAANTGELFF. The DNA for the CDR3 is TGCGCCACCGCCTACAGGGGCGTCCAAGCCGCGAACACCGGGGAGCTGTTTTTT.

This rearrangement joins TRBV4-1 to TRBJ2-7; TRBD2 matches at 11 bases. Trimming took 1 base from V and 3 from J; bases not matched to a gene: 8. Germline V gene sequence: CDR1 MGHRA, CDR2 YSYEKL. The CDR3 has 17 amino acids. The CDR3 spells CASSQGTSGSVLYEQYF. The CDR3 DNA reads as TGCGCCAGCAGCCAAGGAACTAGCGGGAGCGTTCTCTACGAGCAGTACTTC.

This clone was seen once. The J gene is TRBJ2-7, the V gene TRBV10-3; 12 positions agree with TRBD1. Germline-derived CDR1 and CDR2 are ENHRY and SYGVKD. This CDR3 is built from 14 residues. The V gene end was trimmed by 4 bases and the J gene end by 5 bases; junction bases not matched to a gene: 3. In DNA, the CDR3 is TGTGCCATCAGTGGGGACAGGGGGCTCGACGAGCAGTACTTC. Encoded protein: CAISGDRGLDEQYF.

V usage is TRBV5-6 and J usage is TRBJ2-3; TRBD2 is a possible D gene (6 bases). Trimming cost V 1 base and J 3 bases, with 15 bases left between them. Germline CDR1 is SGHDT and CDR2 is YYEEEE. CDR3 length equals 16 residues. CDR3: CASSLLSGSGTDTQYF. The CDR3 DNA follows: TGTGCCAGCAGCTTGTTATCCGGGAGTGGGACAGATACGCAGTATTTT.

This rearrangement joins TRBV6-1 to TRBJ1-3; D is ambiguous. The CDR3 sequence is 18 residues long. Germline lookup yields CDR1 MNHNS and CDR2 SASEGT. The V end lost 0 bases, the J end lost 0 bases, and 15 bases lay between the germline ends. Written as DNA, the CDR3 is TGTGCCAGCAGTGAAGCGCACCCACCCGGAAACTCTGGAAACACCATATATTTT. Its protein product is CASSEAHPPGNSGNTIYF.

This chain joins TRBV7-9 and TRBJ1-1, with a weak D call TRBD1 (6 bases). CDR3 length: 15 amino acids. The germline V and J ends were trimmed by 2 bases and 3 bases, with 13 bases remaining between them. Germline lookup yields CDR1 SEHNR and CDR2 FQNEAQ (reference sequence). Here the CDR3 DNA reads TGTGCCAGCAGCTTACAGGGGACAAGCTACACTGAAGCTTTCTTT. This codes for CASSLQGTSYTEAFF.

This chain joins TRBV6-1 and TRBJ1-3; TRBD1 might be the D (6 bases). The ends were cut back, 5 bases at V and 3 bases at J, with 14 bases in the middle. Germline V gene data show CDR1 as MNHNS and CDR2 as SASEGT. The CDR3 runs to 15 residues. The CDR3 nucleotides are TGTGCCAGCAGTACCGGGACACGATATGGAAACACCATATATTTT. Translating gives CASSTGTRYGNTIYF.

This sequence joins TRBV4-1 and TRBJ2-3; D call uncertain. CDR3 length: 14 residues. The germline V and J ends were trimmed by 2 bases and 3 bases, with 9 bases remaining between them. The germline CDR1 and CDR2 sequences are MGHRA and YSYEKL. CDR3 in amino acids: CASSQSLGTDTQYF. DNA for the CDR3: TGCGCCAGCAGCCAATCTCTAGGGACAGATACGCAGTATTTT.

This clone was counted between two and nine times. This sequence joins TRBV7-3 and TRBJ2-6, with D possibly TRBD2 on 5 matching bases. Trimming cost V 4 bases and J 2 bases, with 12 bases left between them. The V gene's germline CDR1 is SGHTA and CDR2 FQGTGA. The CDR3 extends over 16 amino acids. CDR3 DNA: TGTGCCAGCAGCTCCCGCCCGGGGACTGGGGCCAACGTCCTGACTTTC. Translating it yields CASSSRPGTGANVLTF.

The V and J genes are TRBV9 and TRBJ2-1; TRBD1 or TRBD2 may be the D gene (5 bases each). The V gene lost 4 bases and the J gene lost 7 bases, with 18 bases spanning the gap. Germline V lookup: CDR1 SGDLS, CDR2 YYNGEE. CDR3 length: 15 amino acids. CDR3 nucleotides: TGTGCCAGCAGCTCCCACCCCGGGGCTCAAAATGAGCAGTTCTTC. Encoded protein: CASSSHPGAQNEQFF.

This sequence joins TRBV21-1 and TRBJ2-1; the D call TRBD2 from the table was never checked on the DNA. TRBV21-1 is marked as a pseudogene. The CDR3 runs to 15 residues. The CDR3 here is CASSKARLGLDEQFF. In nucleotides, the CDR3 is TGTGCCAGCAGCAAAGCGCGGCTAGGACTCGATGAGCAGTTCTTC.

J is TRBJ2-2 and V is TRBV6-1; 8 positions match TRBD1. J lost 5 bases, V lost 4 bases, and 6 bases had no gene match. CDR1 is MNHNS, CDR2 SASEGT, per germline. The CDR3 has 15 residues. The CDR3 region has the DNA TGTGCCAGCAGTGGGGGGACAGGAGGGACCGGGGAGCTGTTTTTT. Its translation is CASSGGTGGTGELFF.

The V call is TRBV4-1, the J call TRBJ1-3, with a weak D call TRBD1 (6 bases). V was clipped by 1 base and J by 8 bases, with 15 bases between them. CDR1 and CDR2 (germline): MGHRA, YSYEKL. This CDR3 spans 15 amino acids. As DNA, the CDR3 is TGCGCCAGCAGCCAAGGTTCAGGGGAGGAATACACCATATATTTT. It codes for CASSQGSGEEYTIYF.

V usage is TRBV9 and J usage is TRBJ1-2; a weak D match, TRBD1 (6 bases). Trimming took off 4 bases at V and 5 bases at J, with 15 bases between the two ends. Germline lookup yields CDR1 SGDLS and CDR2 YYNGEE. This CDR3 comprises 14 residues. The CDR3 loop is CASSPRGGEYGYTF. The CDR3 nucleotides are TGTGCCAGCAGCCCCCGAGGGGGGGAGTATGGCTACACCTTC.

The J gene is TRBJ2-3, the V gene TRBV7-8, with D uncertain. CDR3 length equals 12 residues. Germline loops: CDR1 SGHVS, CDR2 FQNEAQ. Trimming left V 7 bases short and J 2 bases short, with 7 bases between. Written as DNA, the CDR3 is TGTGCCAGCACCCCCATCACAGATACGCAGTATTTT. Protein: CASTPITDTQYF.

The genes are TRBV4-1 and TRBJ1-6; 7 bases are shared with TRBD1. The J segment lost 10 bases and the V segment lost 4 bases, leaving 16 bases of the junction unmatched. Germline assignment: CDR1 MGHRA and CDR2 YSYEKL. The CDR3 has 17 residues. CDR3 in DNA: TGCGCCAGCAGCCTTCCCCCCCCAAGGGGGCTCGGATCACCCCTCCACTTT. It specifies CASSLPPPRGLGSPLHF.

The chain recombines TRBV28 with TRBJ2-2; D remains ambiguous. The germline gives CDR1 MDHEN, CDR2 SYDVKM. CDR3 length equals 13 residues. V lost 5 bases and J lost 4, with 8 bases in between. CDR3 amino acids: CASSLQSTGELFF. The CDR3 coding sequence is TGTGCCAGCAGTCTGCAGAGCACCGGGGAGCTGTTTTTT.

This clone occurred once. This sequence joins TRBV27 and TRBJ2-7; 11 positions match TRBD2. CDR3 length equals 14 residues. J gave up 2 bases and V 6 bases, and 3 bases lay outside the gene matches. Germline V CDR1 and CDR2: MNHEY, SMNVEV (reference sequence). As DNA, the CDR3 is TGTGCCAGCAGGTGGACTAGCGGGCCCTACGAGCAGTACTTC. Translating gives CASRWTSGPYEQYF.

The rearrangement uses TRBV7-3 and TRBJ2-3, with TRBD1 matching 9 bases. Germline-derived CDR1 and CDR2 are SGHTA and FQGTGA. J was trimmed by 0 bases and V by 5 bases; bases with no gene match: 6. The CDR3 totals 16 residues. The CDR3 here is CASSPGQGPSTDTQYF. In DNA form, the CDR3 reads TGTGCCAGCAGCCCCGGACAGGGGCCTAGCACAGATACGCAGTATTTT.

The genes are TRBV7-2 and TRBJ1-1; D is unresolved. CDR1 is SGHTA, CDR2 FQGNSA, per germline. The ends were cut back, 4 bases at V and 6 bases at J, with 12 bases in the middle. This CDR3 comprises 13 residues. The CDR3 DNA follows: TGTGCCAGCAGCTCCCGGTGGGGAGCTGAAGCTTTCTTT. Translated: CASSSRWGAEAFF. Full variable domain (outside the CDR3, taken from reference TRBV7-2 and TRBJ1-1): GAGVSQSPSNKVTEKGKDVELRCDPISGHTALYWYRQSLGQGLEFLIYFQGNSAPDKSGLPSDRFSAERTGGSVSTLTIQRTQQEDSAVYLCASSSRWGAEAFFGQGTRLTVV.

This clone was found once. This chain joins TRBV28 and TRBJ1-2; 9 bases align to TRBD1. The CDR3 runs 14 residues. V shed 2 bases, J shed 2 bases, and the junction held 0 bases outside the gene matches. Germline values: CDR1 MDHEN, CDR2 SYDVKM. DNA for the CDR3: TGTGCCAGCAGTTTAGGGACAGGGAACTATGGCTACACCTTC. Its protein product is CASSLGTGNYGYTF.